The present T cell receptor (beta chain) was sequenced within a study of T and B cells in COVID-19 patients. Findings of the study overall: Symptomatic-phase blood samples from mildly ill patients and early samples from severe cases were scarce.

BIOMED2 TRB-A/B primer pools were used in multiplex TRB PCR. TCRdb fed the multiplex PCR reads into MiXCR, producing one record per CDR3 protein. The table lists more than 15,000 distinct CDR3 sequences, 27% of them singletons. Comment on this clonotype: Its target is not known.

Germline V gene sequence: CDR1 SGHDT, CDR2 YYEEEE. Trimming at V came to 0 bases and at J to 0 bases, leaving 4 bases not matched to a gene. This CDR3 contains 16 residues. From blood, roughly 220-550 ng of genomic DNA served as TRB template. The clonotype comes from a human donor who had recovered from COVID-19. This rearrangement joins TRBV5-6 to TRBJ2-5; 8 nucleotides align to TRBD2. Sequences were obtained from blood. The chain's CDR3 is CASSLGPGGYQETQYF. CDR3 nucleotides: TGTGCCAGCAGCTTGGGGCCGGGGGGGTACCAAGAGACCCAGTACTTC.